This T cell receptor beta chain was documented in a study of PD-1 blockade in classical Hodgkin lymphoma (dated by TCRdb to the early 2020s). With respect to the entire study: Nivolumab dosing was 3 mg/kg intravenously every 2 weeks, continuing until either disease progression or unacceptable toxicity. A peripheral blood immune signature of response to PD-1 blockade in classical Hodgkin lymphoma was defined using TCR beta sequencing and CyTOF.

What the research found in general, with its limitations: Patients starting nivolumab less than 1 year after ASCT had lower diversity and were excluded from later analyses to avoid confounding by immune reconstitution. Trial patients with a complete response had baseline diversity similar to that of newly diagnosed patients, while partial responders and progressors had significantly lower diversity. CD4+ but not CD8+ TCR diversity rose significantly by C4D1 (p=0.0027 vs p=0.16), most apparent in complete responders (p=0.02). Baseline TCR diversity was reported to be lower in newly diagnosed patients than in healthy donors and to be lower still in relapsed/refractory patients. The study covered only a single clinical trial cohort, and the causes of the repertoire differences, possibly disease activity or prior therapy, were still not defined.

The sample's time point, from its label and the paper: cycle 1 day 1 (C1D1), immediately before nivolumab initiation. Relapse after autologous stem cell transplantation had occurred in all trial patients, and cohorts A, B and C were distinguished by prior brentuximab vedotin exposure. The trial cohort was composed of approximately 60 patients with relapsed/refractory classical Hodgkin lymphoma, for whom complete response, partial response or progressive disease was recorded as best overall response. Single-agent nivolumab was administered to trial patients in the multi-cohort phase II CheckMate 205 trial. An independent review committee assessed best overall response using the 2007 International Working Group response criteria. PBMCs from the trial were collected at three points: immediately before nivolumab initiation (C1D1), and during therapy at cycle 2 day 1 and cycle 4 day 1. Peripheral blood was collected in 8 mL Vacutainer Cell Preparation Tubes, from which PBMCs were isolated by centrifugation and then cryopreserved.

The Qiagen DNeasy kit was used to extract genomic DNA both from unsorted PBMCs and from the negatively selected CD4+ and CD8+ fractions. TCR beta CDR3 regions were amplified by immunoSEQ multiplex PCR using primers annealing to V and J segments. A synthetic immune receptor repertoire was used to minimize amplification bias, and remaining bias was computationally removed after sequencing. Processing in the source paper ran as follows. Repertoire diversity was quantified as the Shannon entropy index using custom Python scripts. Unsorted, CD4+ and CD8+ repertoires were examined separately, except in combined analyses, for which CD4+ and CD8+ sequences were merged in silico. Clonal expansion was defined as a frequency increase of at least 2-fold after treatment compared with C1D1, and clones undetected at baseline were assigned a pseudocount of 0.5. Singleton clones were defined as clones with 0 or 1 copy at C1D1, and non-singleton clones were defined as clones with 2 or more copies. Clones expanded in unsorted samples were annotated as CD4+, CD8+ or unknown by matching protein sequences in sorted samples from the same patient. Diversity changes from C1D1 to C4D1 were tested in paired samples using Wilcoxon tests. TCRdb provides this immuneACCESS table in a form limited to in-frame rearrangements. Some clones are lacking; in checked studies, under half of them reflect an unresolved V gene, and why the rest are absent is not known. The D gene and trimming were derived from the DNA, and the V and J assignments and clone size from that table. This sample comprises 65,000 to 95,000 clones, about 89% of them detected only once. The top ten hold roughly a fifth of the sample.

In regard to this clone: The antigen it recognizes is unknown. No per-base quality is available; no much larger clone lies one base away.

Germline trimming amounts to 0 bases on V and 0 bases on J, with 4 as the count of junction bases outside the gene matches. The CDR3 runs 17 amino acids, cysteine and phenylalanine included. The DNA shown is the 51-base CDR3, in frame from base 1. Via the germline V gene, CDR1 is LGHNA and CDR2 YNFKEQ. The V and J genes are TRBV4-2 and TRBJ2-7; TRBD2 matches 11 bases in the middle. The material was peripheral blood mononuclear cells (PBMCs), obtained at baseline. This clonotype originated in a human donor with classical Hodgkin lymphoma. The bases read TGTGCCAGCAGCCAAGATCGGACTAGCGGGTACTCCTACGAGCAGTACTTC. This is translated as CASSQDRTSGYSYEQYF.